This T cell receptor beta chain derives from a study of T cells after yellow fever vaccination. Whole-study results and caveats: Compared with primary, the secondary response was weaker and peaked at day 5, not 15.

V was pared by 5 bases and J by 1 base, with 10 bases between. Germline assignment: CDR1 DFQATT and CDR2 SNEGSKA (reference sequence). The CDR3 totals 13 residues. One entry per CDR3 protein results from TCRdb running MiXCR on the 5' RACE reads. The table includes about 400,000 distinct CDR3 sequences, about 6% detected once. Ten or more counts support this clonotype. Its antigen is still unknown. This clonotype originated in a man younger than 40 who received the YFV17D yellow fever vaccine. Sequencing used PBMCs, obtained 5 days after the yellow fever booster vaccination. The chain joins TRBV20-1 to TRBJ2-3; D is perhaps TRBD2 (5 bases). In DNA, the CDR3 is TGCAGTGCTCGGACTGGCGGCACAGATACGCAGTATTTT. Amino acid sequence: CSARTGGTDTQYF.